This TCR beta chain is drawn from a study of beta chain features in type 1 diabetes. The study, taken as a whole, reports: Any HLA-type effect on TCRB rearrangement remained unresolved here. Researchers report that Type 1 diabetes patients had moderately but significantly shorter TCRB CDR3s across all four CD4+ subsets.

Expressed TCRB transcripts were sequenced after all isolated RNA was converted to cDNA. Produced via immunoSEQ multiplex PCR; TCRdb's table is partial and in-frame only. Here the sample spans 600,000 or so clones, around 15% being singletons. Populations obtained by sorting all exceeded 95% purity. In regard to this clone: Its antigen is undetermined.

The germline gives CDR1 SGHDN, CDR2 FVKESK. The CDR3 sequence is 17 residues long. The V end lost 1 base, the J end lost 0 bases, and 10 bases lay between the germline ends. The specimen sequenced was naive CD4+ T cells from blood. This receptor was obtained from a man younger than 35 with type 1 diabetes. The J gene is TRBJ2-6, the V gene TRBV14; D is undetermined. The CDR3 DNA reads as TGTGCCAGCAGCCAAGGGCAGATACCCTCTGGGGCCAACGTCCTGACTTTC. Amino acids: CASSQGQIPSGANVLTF.